The entry below gives a single T cell receptor beta chain sequence along with its context. CDR1 is GTSNPN and CDR2 is SVGIG in the germline V gene (reference sequence). V lost 5 bases and J lost 8; bases outside the gene matches: 4. The CDR3 consists of 12 residues. Here immunoSEQ multiplex PCR was the method, and the copy in TCRdb shows in-frame clones only, minus some. This table has about 80,000 clones, around 88% appearing once. The data originate from a study of OX40 agonist ivuxolimab in advanced cancers. The J gene is TRBJ2-1, the V gene TRBV30; 9 bases map to TRBD1. This clonotype was sampled from an adult with an advanced solid tumor such as melanoma, head and neck, liver or kidney cancer. The sample was CD4+ or CD8+ T cells sorted from blood, taken in a trial of the OX40 agonist ivuxolimab. This CDR3 is CAWGTGWDEQFF. The CDR3 DNA sequence: TGTGCCTGGGGGACAGGGTGGGATGAGCAGTTCTTC. Combining the CDR3 with reference TRBV30 and TRBJ2-1 gives the whole variable domain SQTIHQWPATLVQPVGSPLSLECTVEGTSNPNLYWYRQAAGRGLQLLFYSVGIGQISSEVPQNLSASRPQDRQFILSSKKLLLSDSGFYLCAWGTGWDEQFFGPGTRLTVL.